The 22 T cell receptor beta chains below come from one sample, sequenced in a study of T-cell reconstitution after alpha-beta-depleted transplantation in children. The TCRbeta library incorporated unique molecular identifiers. TCRdb ran MiXCR on the PCR reads and lists one entry per CDR3 protein. The sample holds 450,000 to 550,000 distinct CDR3 sequences; 9.5% to 12% are singletons and the top ten take 11% to 15%. The source was PBMCs, mostly from graft donor cells, collected 180 days after TCRalphabeta/CD19-depleted stem cell transplant. All receptors come from a female patient aged 2 to 10 who had a stem cell transplant for aplastic anemia, so the T cells may come from the graft donor.

This clonotype was detected ten times or more. V usage is TRBV18 and J usage is TRBJ2-2, with a possible D match to TRBD2 (6 bases). Germline values: CDR1 KGHSH, CDR2 LQKENI. Trimming removed 3 bases at V and 2 bases at J, with 10 bases between. The CDR3 runs to 15 residues. The CDR3: CASSPGGINTGELFF. CDR3 DNA sequence: TGTGCCAGCTCACCGGGAGGAATTAACACCGGGGAGCTGTTTTTT.

The chain is built from TRBV7-2 and TRBJ1-1, with D maybe TRBD1 (6 bases). Trimming pared 0 bases from V and 3 bases from J, leaving 11 bases between. Germline CDR1 and CDR2: SGHTA and FQGNSA. This CDR3 has 15 amino acids. The chain's CDR3 is CASSLARTVYTEAFF. In DNA, the CDR3 is TGTGCCAGCAGCTTAGCCCGGACAGTTTACACTGAAGCTTTCTTT.

This clonotype occurred a few times. As DNA, the CDR3 is TGCGCCAGCAGCGCCAGGGGACCCGTCTACGAGCAGTACTTC. It specifies CASSARGPVYEQYF. The chain employs TRBV5-1 and TRBJ2-7; possibly TRBD1 for D (6 bases). This CDR3 has 14 residues. Trimming removed 4 bases at V and 3 bases at J, with 14 bases between. CDR1 SGHRS and CDR2 YFSETQ come from the germline V gene.

This clonotype was detected many times. The rearrangement uses TRBV28 and TRBJ2-1, with D hard to call. This CDR3 comprises 12 residues. The germline CDR1 and CDR2 sequences are MDHEN and SYDVKM. Trimming took 5 bases from V and 9 from J, leaving 11 bases between them. The CDR3 bases are TGTGCCAGCAGTGACCGTATGGGTGAGCAGTTCTTC. Residues: CASSDRMGEQFF.

The chain uses TRBV6-5 and TRBJ2-7, with D possibly TRBD1 on 6 matching bases. Between the trimmed V and J ends, which lost 0 bases and 3 bases, there was a span of 12 bases. Per germline, CDR1 MNHEY and CDR2 SVGAGI. CDR3 size: 15 residues. CDR3 DNA: TGTGCCAGCAGTTACTCGAACAGGGCCCTCTACGAGCAGTACTTC. Residues: CASSYSNRALYEQYF.

This clonotype was counted only a few times. This chain connects TRBV7-6 to TRBJ1-1, with unresolved D. Germline lookup yields CDR1 SGHVS and CDR2 FNYEAQ. This CDR3 contains 12 residues. The ends were cut back, 3 bases at V and 12 bases at J, with 14 bases in the middle. The CDR3 loop reads CASSFGEGPSFF. The CDR3 DNA sequence: TGTGCCAGCAGCTTTGGGGAGGGTCCTTCTTTCTTT.

A few counts support this clonotype. This chain joins TRBV29-1 and TRBJ1-4; tentative D call: TRBD1 (5 bases). Germline CDR1 is SQVTM and CDR2 is ANQGSEA. The V gene lost 4 bases and the J gene lost 8 bases, with 11 bases spanning the gap. The CDR3 covers 12 residues. CDR3 DNA: TGCAGCGTTGGGGTTGGGGCAGAAAAACTGTTTTTT. It specifies CSVGVGAEKLFF.

The chain is built from TRBV7-2 and TRBJ2-1; TRBD2 agrees at 11 bases. From germline, CDR1 is SGHTA and CDR2 FQGNSA. Unmatched junction bases numbered 5, after V lost 0 bases and J lost 7 bases. The CDR3 spans 16 residues. The DNA for the CDR3 is TGTGCCAGCAGCTTAGCGATAGCGGGAGGGGAAAATGAGCAGTTCTTC. Amino acids: CASSLAIAGGENEQFF.

The rearrangement links TRBV4-2 to TRBJ2-7; TRBD1 matches at 9 bases. Trimming at V came to 0 bases and at J to 5 bases, leaving 5 bases not matched to a gene. Germline assignment: CDR1 LGHNA and CDR2 YNFKEQ. CDR3 length: 15 residues. CDR3 region: CASSQEGTGFDEQYF. CDR3 nucleotides: TGTGCCAGCAGCCAAGAAGGGACAGGGTTCGACGAGCAGTACTTC.

This chain joins TRBV4-2 and TRBJ2-7; possibly TRBD2 for D (5 bases). Trimming shortened V by 0 bases and J by 2 bases, and 11 bases separated the two germline ends. Per germline, CDR1 LGHNA and CDR2 YNFKEQ. This CDR3 is 15 amino acids long. The CDR3 is CASSQDAGKPYEQYF. The CDR3 DNA is TGTGCCAGCAGCCAAGATGCCGGGAAACCCTACGAGCAGTACTTC.

This clonotype occurred many times. This chain connects TRBV12-3 or TRBV12-4 to TRBJ1-5; TRBD1 matches at 9 bases. The CDR3 sequence is 15 residues long. Unmatched junction bases numbered 9, after V lost 6 bases and J lost 6 bases. The CDR3 nucleotides are TGTGCCAGCAGGCCCGGGACAGGGACGTCTCAGCCCCAGCATTTT. It translates to CASRPGTGTSQPQHF.

This clonotype came up a few times. This sequence joins TRBV29-1 and TRBJ1-1; 11 bases line up with TRBD1. With 6 bases clipped from V and 4 bases from J, the junction kept 10 bases outside the gene matches. CDR1 and CDR2 from the germline V gene are SQVTM and ANQGSEA. The length of the CDR3 is 15 residues. CDR3 sequence (DNA): TGCAGCGTCACAGGACAGGGGGCTGTTAGCACTGAAGCTTTCTTT. Its translation: CSVTGQGAVSTEAFF.

The chain joins TRBV24-1 to TRBJ2-7, with 8 bases aligning to TRBD2. The CDR3 extends over 14 amino acids. Germline V gene sequence: CDR1 KGHDR, CDR2 SFDVKD. The V and J ends lost 10 bases and 5 bases, in that order; junction bases with no gene match: 12. The CDR3 nucleotides are TGTGCCACTTCTTCACGGGAGGGCCTCCACGAGCAGTACGTC. It codes for CATSSREGLHEQYV.

This clonotype was seen more than once but under ten times. The CDR3 region has the DNA TGTGCCAGCAGCGAGGAGGGAGGGAGGGCCAAAGAGCAGTACTTC. This translates into CASSEEGGRAKEQYF. The V gene is TRBV7-2, the J gene TRBJ2-7; 7 nucleotides match TRBD2. V was clipped by 5 bases and J by 7 bases; unmatched bases: 14. Germline CDR1 SGHTA, CDR2 FQGNSA. CDR3 length: 15 amino acids.

This clonotype was counted many times. J is TRBJ1-5 and V is TRBV5-5; D remains ambiguous. The CDR3 loop spans 12 amino acids. Germline CDR1 reads SGHKS; CDR2 reads YYEKEE (reference sequence). V was pared by 0 bases and J by 5 bases, with 3 bases between. CDR3 amino acids: CASSLVDQPQHF. As DNA, the CDR3 is TGTGCCAGCAGCTTGGTAGATCAGCCCCAGCATTTT.

This clonotype was counted only a few times. CDR3 protein: CASSQESSGRAREQYF. CDR3 DNA: TGTGCCAGCAGCCAAGAGAGTAGCGGGAGGGCCCGGGAGCAGTACTTC. The chain employs TRBV4-2 and TRBJ2-7; 11 bases fit TRBD2. Germline V gene data show CDR1 as LGHNA and CDR2 as YNFKEQ. J was trimmed by 7 bases and V by 0 bases; bases with no gene match: 8. The CDR3 contains 16 residues.

V and J are TRBV13 and TRBJ2-1; 10 positions match TRBD2. This CDR3 has 16 amino acids. Germline CDR1 and CDR2: PRHDT and FYEKMQ (reference sequence). Unmatched junction bases numbered 7, after V lost 5 bases and J lost 3 bases. The CDR3 DNA follows: TGTGCCAGCAGCCTAAGCGGGGGGGGATTCTACAATGAGCAGTTCTTC. Its translation is CASSLSGGGFYNEQFF.

This clonotype was seen ten or more times. The chain recombines TRBV9 with TRBJ1-1; 7 bases line up with TRBD1. V lost 4 bases and J lost 0; bases outside the gene matches: 3. CDR1 SGDLS and CDR2 YYNGEE come from the germline V gene. This CDR3 spans 14 amino acids. CDR3 sequence: CASSPGQMNTEAFF. The CDR3 coding sequence is TGTGCCAGCAGCCCGGGACAGATGAACACTGAAGCTTTCTTT. Together with reference TRBV9 and TRBJ1-1, the CDR3 gives the full variable domain: DSGVTQTPKHLITATGQRVTLRCSPRSGDLSVYWYQQSLDQGLQFLIQYYNGEERAKGNILERFSAQQFPDLHSELNLSSLELGDSALYFCASSPGQMNTEAFFGQGTRLTVV.

This clonotype was recorded a few times. The gene calls are TRBV4-3 and TRBJ1-6; possible D gene TRBD1, 6 bases. CDR1 is LGHNA and CDR2 is YSLEER in the germline V gene. The CDR3 length is 17 residues. Trimming cost V 1 base and J 3 bases, with 13 bases left between them. CDR3 sequence: CASSQAGGGYYNSPLHF. DNA for the CDR3: TGCGCCAGCAGCCAAGCCGGAGGGGGTTACTATAATTCACCCCTCCACTTT.

This clonotype has more than one count but fewer than ten. The chain links TRBV20-1 to TRBJ2-1; 7 nucleotides match TRBD1. In germline, CDR1 is DFQATT, CDR2 SNEGSKA (reference sequence). V lost 3 bases to trimming and J lost 5 bases; unmatched junction nucleotides: 7. There are 14 residues in the CDR3. The CDR3 region has the DNA TGCAGTGCTAGGTTCCCCGGGACAGACAATGAGCAGTTCTTC. Protein sequence: CSARFPGTDNEQFF.

The chain is built from TRBV10-3 and TRBJ2-7; maybe TRBD1 (6 bases). The CDR3 loop spans 13 amino acids. The germline V gene encodes CDR1 ENHRY and CDR2 SYGVKD. Deletions cut 8 bases from V and 5 bases from J, with 16 bases between. This chain's CDR3 is CAIGRGILDEQYF. The CDR3, as DNA: TGTGCCATCGGCAGGGGTATTTTGGACGAGCAGTACTTC.

This clonotype turned up a few times. The genes are TRBV5-1 and TRBJ1-1; D uncertain. Germline CDR1 SGHRS, CDR2 YFSETQ. The CDR3 covers 14 residues. Trimming left V 0 bases short and J 4 bases short, with 10 bases between. CDR3 sequence: CASSLVGLATEAFF. The CDR3 nucleotides read TGCGCCAGCAGCTTGGTAGGGTTGGCCACTGAAGCTTTCTTT.